These T cell receptor beta chains were read from a single sample in a study of early T cells in non-severe SARS-CoV-2 infection. MiXCR was run by TCRdb on the 5' RACE reads, yielding one entry per CDR3 protein. The profile shows tens of thousands of distinct CDR3 sequences, approximately 12% of them singletons. Sequencing was done on a sample of whole blood. The source is an adult who was a healthcare worker with PCR-confirmed SARS-CoV-2 infection or an uninfected control (not recorded which). Both conserved end residues are part of each CDR3. Each record gives: D gene, clone size, J gene, V gene, CDR3 DNA, CDR3 protein. The D gene is left open where the match is weak. A clone size is listed for some rows: how often the clone was seen (once, few, many), or a class if it is expanded.

>.|many|TRBJ2-3|TRBV10-3
TGTGCCGCGGACGGACCTCGGGAAGATACGCAGTATTTT
CAADGPREDTQYF
>.|.|TRBJ2-5|TRBV4-2
TGTGCCAGCAGCCAAAGAAATGAAGAGACCCAGTACTTC
CASSQRNEETQYF
>TRBD2|many|TRBJ2-2|TRBV24-1
TGTGCCACCAGTGATATAGGACTAGCGGGCCCGCCGCACCGGGTGGACGGGGAGCTGTTTTTT
CATSDIGLAGPPHRVDGELFF
>.|.|TRBJ2-2|TRBV7-3
TGTGCCAGCAGCCCCCAACCTCGGCGGGGCATCACCGGGGAGCTGTTTTTT
CASSPQPRRGITGELFF
>.|.|TRBJ2-1|TRBV7-2
TGTGCCAGCAGCGCAGAGGGGCGGGGCGCCTACAATGAGCAGTTCTTC
CASSAEGRGAYNEQFF
>TRBD2|few|TRBJ2-5|TRBV29-1
TGCAGCGTAGGGACTAGCCAAGAGACCCAGTACTTC
CSVGTSQETQYF
>.|many|TRBJ2-5|TRBV7-6
TGTGCCACCACGGCCGGCTCCCCACGGGGGGAGACCCAGTACTTC
CATTAGSPRGETQYF
>TRBD2|few|TRBJ2-1|TRBV29-1
TGCAGCGCCCGACAGCGGGAAAGTACTAACTACAATGAGCAGTTCTTC
CSARQRESTNYNEQFF
>.|many|TRBJ1-1|TRBV20-1
TGCAGTCTGGACATGAACACTGAAGCTTTCTTT
CSLDMNTEAFF
>TRBD1|many|TRBJ1-4|TRBV7-2
TGTGCCAGCAGCTTAGTTAGTGCAGGGGGCGGTGAAAAACTGTTTTTT
CASSLVSAGGGEKLFF
>TRBD2|many|TRBJ2-2|TRBV6-5
TGTGCCAGCAGCCCCGGGCTAGCGGGAGCGGCCGGGGAGCTGTTTTTT
CASSPGLAGAAGELFF
>.|.|TRBJ2-5|TRBV20-1
TGCAGTGCTAGAGTAACAGTTGGAGAGACCCAGTACTTC
CSARVTVGETQYF
>.|many|TRBJ1-2|TRBV7-3
TGTGCCAGCAGCTTAACGGGCGGGGTTGGCTACACCTTC
CASSLTGGVGYTF
>TRBD2|many|TRBJ2-5|TRBV12-3/TRBV12-4
TGTGCCAGCAGTTGGACTAGCGGGGGTCCCCGTCGAGAGACCCAGTACTTC
CASSWTSGGPRRETQYF
>TRBD2|few|TRBJ2-7|TRBV2
TGTGCCAGCAGTGAAGTGTCGGGGGGGCCCGGCGAGCAGTACTTC
CASSEVSGGPGEQYF
>TRBD2|many|TRBJ2-2|TRBV20-1
TGCAGTGCTAGAGATCCTAGCGGGTTGAACACCGGGGAGCTGTTTTTT
CSARDPSGLNTGELFF
>.|.|TRBJ1-3|TRBV30
TGTGCCTGGGCCCTTCGGGGGGCGTTCTTAAGGAACACCATATATTTT
CAWALRGAFLRNTIYF
>TRBD2|.|TRBJ2-7|TRBV20-1
TGCAGTGCAGGGACTAGCGGGAGCGGATACGAGCAGTACTTC
CSAGTSGSGYEQYF
>.|.|TRBJ2-1|TRBV5-1
TGCGCCAGCAGCCCCGGGACCGATTACAATGAGCAGTTCTTC
CASSPGTDYNEQFF
>.|.|TRBJ1-2|TRBV10-3
TGTGCCATCAGTGACACTAACTATGGCTACACCTTC
CAISDTNYGYTF
>.|many|TRBJ1-1|TRBV27
TGTGCCAGCAGAAGGATTGGGGAAGAAGCTTTCTTT
CASRRIGEEAFF
>TRBD1|many|TRBJ1-6|TRBV7-8
TGTGCCAGCAGCAGGACAGGGGGCTTCTATAATTCACCCCTCCACTTT
CASSRTGGFYNSPLHF
>.|many|TRBJ1-5|TRBV4-1
TGCGCCAGCAGCCTTATCCCCGGGACCAGCAATCAGCCCCAGCATTTT
CASSLIPGTSNQPQHF
>TRBD1|.|TRBJ2-3|TRBV5-1
TGCGCCAGCAGCCAAGGACAGGGAACAGATACGCAGTATTTT
CASSQGQGTDTQYF
>.|.|TRBJ2-2|TRBV21-1
.
CASSNSFQGRTPGSCFF
>.|few|TRBJ2-1|TRBV10-3
TGTGCCATCAGCGGGGGCTCCTACAATGAGCAGTTCTTC
CAISGGSYNEQFF
>.|many|TRBJ1-1|TRBV7-8
TGTGCCAGCAGCTTAGGCCGAATGGCAGGCCGGGTGGGAAACACTGAAGCTTTCTTT
CASSLGRMAGRVGNTEAFF
>.|many|TRBJ2-5|TRBV5-6
TGTGCCAGCAGCTTGATCGGACAGAGGGGTAGTCTGACCCAGTACTTC
CASSLIGQRGSLTQYF
>.|.|TRBJ2-1|TRBV29-1
TGCAGCGTTGACCACAGGCTTCGGACGAGAAGCTCCTACAATGAGCAGTTCTTC
CSVDHRLRTRSSYNEQFF
>.|.|TRBJ2-3|TRBV7-7
TGTGCCAGCAGCTTAGACGGGACTCTAGATACGCAGTATTTT
CASSLDGTLDTQYF
>.|few|TRBJ2-2|TRBV5-6
TGTGCCAGCAGCCCACGGGGCCCCGGGGAGCTGTTTTTT
CASSPRGPGELFF
>.|.|TRBJ1-3|TRBV7-2
TGTGCCAGCAGCCATCAATCCCCTGGAAACACCATATATTTT
CASSHQSPGNTIYF
>.|many|TRBJ2-2|TRBV5-1
TGCGCCAGCAGCTTGAGCGCAGTTGAAGGGGAGCTGTTTTTT
CASSLSAVEGELFF
>.|many|TRBJ2-1|TRBV7-3
TGTGCCAGCAGCTTACTAAACAATGAGCAGTTCTTC
CASSLLNNEQFF
>TRBD2|few|TRBJ2-1|TRBV29-1
TGCAGCTGGAGGCCTAGCGGTTACAATGAGCAGTTCTTC
CSWRPSGYNEQFF
>TRBD1|many|TRBJ1-1|TRBV2
TGTGCCAGCAGTTTTCGGACAGGTACGATAAATTCTGAAGCTTTCTTT
CASSFRTGTINSEAFF
>.|many|TRBJ1-2|TRBV12-3/TRBV12-4
TGTGCCAGCATGTCAGCACCTACTAACTATGGCTACACCTTC
CASMSAPTNYGYTF
>.|many|TRBJ2-3|TRBV7-2
TGTGCCAGCAGCCAGACAGATACGCAGTATTTT
CASSQTDTQYF
>.|.|TRBJ2-3|TRBV29-1
TGCAGCGTTGAAAGTCGATTCACAGATACGCAGTATTTT
CSVESRFTDTQYF
>TRBD1|few|TRBJ1-1|TRBV9
TGTGCCAGCAGCGTAGATGGACAGGGGGGGACTGAAGCTTTCTTT
CASSVDGQGGTEAFF
>TRBD1|many|TRBJ2-5|TRBV10-3
TGTGCCATCAGTGGCAGATACTCGGGACAGCAAGAGACCCAGTACTTC
CAISGRYSGQQETQYF
>.|many|TRBJ1-1|TRBV28
TGTGCCAGCAGGCACCTTCAAGCTTTCTTT
CASRHLQAFF
>.|few|TRBJ2-2|TRBV7-3
TGTGCCAGCAGCTTAAGCGGGCTCGGGGAGCTGTTTTTT
CASSLSGLGELFF
>.|many|TRBJ2-3|TRBV27
TGTGCCAGCAGTCCGATTGGGGCCTCAGATACGCAGTATTTT
CASSPIGASDTQYF
>.|few|TRBJ2-7|TRBV7-3
TGTGCCAGCAGCTTAGGCTGGGGGACATCCTACGAGCAGTACTTC
CASSLGWGTSYEQYF
>.|few|TRBJ1-1|TRBV7-4
TGTGCCAGCAGCTTAGGCGCAGGCTGGGAAGCTTTCTTT
CASSLGAGWEAFF
>TRBD2|.|TRBJ2-2|TRBV7-9
TGTGCCAGCAGTACTAGCGGATACACCGGGGAGCTGTTTTTT
CASSTSGYTGELFF
>.|many|TRBJ1-4|TRBV6-5
TGTGCCAGCAGTTACTCGCTACGGAGGGCGGGTGAAAAACTGTTTTTT
CASSYSLRRAGEKLFF
>.|many|TRBJ1-1|TRBV14
TGTGCCAGCAGCCAAGATTCCCTGGGAAAATTAGCTTTCTTT
CASSQDSLGKLAFF
>TRBD1|.|TRBJ2-2|TRBV19
TGTGCCAGTAGCAGGACAGGGTCCGCCGGGGAGCTGTTTTTT
CASSRTGSAGELFF
>.|.|TRBJ2-1|TRBV29-1
TGCAGCGTTGAGGCGGGACCCTCCTACAATGAGCAGTTCTTC
CSVEAGPSYNEQFF
>TRBD2|.|TRBJ2-5|TRBV7-8
TGTGCCAGCAGCCCCAGGGAGGGTGGGGCCCCCCTTGAGACCCAGTACTTC
CASSPREGGAPLETQYF
>.|few|TRBJ1-4|TRBV6-5
TGTGCCAGCAGTCGAGGTACAACTAATGAAAAACTGTTTTTT
CASSRGTTNEKLFF